These 3 T cell receptor beta chains share one sample of origin, sequenced in a study of T cells in localized non-small cell lung cancer. Sequencing used immunoSEQ multiplex PCR; TCRdb keeps in-frame clones, though not all of them. The sample records over 50,000 clones, approximately 80% being singletons. The material sequenced was peripheral blood mononuclear cells, taken before any cancer treatment. These receptors were taken from a man aged 35-75 years with stage III lung adenocarcinoma.

The CDR3 reads CASSEANMGWETQYF. As DNA, the CDR3 is TGTGCCAGCAGTGAAGCAAACATGGGATGGGAGACCCAGTACTTC. The chain couples TRBV2 to TRBJ2-5, with unresolved D. The CDR3 extends over 15 amino acids. Germline V gives CDR1 SNHLY, CDR2 FYNNEI. Trimming took 0 bases from V and 5 from J, leaving 13 bases between them.

In its sample, this clone was seen a few times. The chain recombines TRBV11-2 with TRBJ1-1; D is ambiguous. Per germline, CDR1 SGHAT and CDR2 FQNNGV. The V and J ends lost 4 bases and 3 bases respectively, with 15 bases between them. The CDR3 contains 15 residues. CDR3 DNA: TGTGCCAGCAGCTCCCTGCGCGTGAAGGACACTGAAGCTTTCTTT. This translates into CASSSLRVKDTEAFF. The whole variable domain, filled in from reference TRBV11-2 and TRBJ1-1, reads EAGVAQSPRYKIIEKRQSVAFWCNPISGHATLYWYQQILGQGPKLLIQFQNNGVVDDSQLPKDRFSAERLKGVDSTLKIQPAKLEDSAVYLCASSSLRVKDTEAFFGQGTRLTVV.

This rearrangement joins TRBV6-5 to TRBJ1-1; a possible D gene is TRBD1 (5 bases). CDR1 is MNHEY and CDR2 is SVGAGI in the germline V gene. Between the trimmed V and J ends, which lost 2 bases and 1 base, there was a span of 8 bases. The CDR3 is 14 residues long. CDR3 nucleotides: TGTGCCAGCAGTTACGACAGACCGAACACTGAAGCTTTCTTT. It specifies CASSYDRPNTEAFF.